The 25 T cell receptor beta chains below come from one sample, sequenced in a study of shared clonotypes between healthy human individuals (dated by TCRdb to 2018 to 2020). Receptor amplification or capture employed the immunoSEQ multiplex PCR assay. TCRdb mirrors the immuneACCESS table, restricted to in-frame sequences. Some clones are absent from its copies; in checked studies, under half trace to an unresolved V gene, and the reason for the others is unknown. Across this sample there are approximately 530,000 clones, with roughly 95% seen only once. The leading ten clones occupy about 0.06% of the sample. Sequenced sample: naive CD4+ T cells sorted from blood. This specimen's cell subset or site label, per the study, means: CD45RA+ positively selected. The receptors were sampled from a woman aged 25 to 39 in good health.

This chain joins TRBV6-4 and TRBJ1-5; D not resolved. This CDR3 comprises 13 residues. Looked up from germline, CDR1 is MRHNA and CDR2 is SNTAGT. V was clipped by 3 bases and J by 1 base, with 4 bases between them. Here the CDR3 DNA reads TGTGCCAGCAGTGAGGTGAGCAATCAGCCCCAGCATTTT. Its protein product is CASSEVSNQPQHF.

The chain uses TRBV7-2 and TRBJ2-5; 10 positions agree with TRBD2. V lost 8 bases and J lost 5; bases outside the gene matches: 5. Germline V gene lookup returns CDR1 SGHTA and CDR2 FQGNSA. This CDR3 is built from 13 residues. DNA of the CDR3: TGTGCCAGCTTAGTAGCGGGGGGTGAGACCCAGTACTTC. The encoded protein is CASLVAGGETQYF.

V and J are TRBV19 and TRBJ2-7, with unresolved D. Trimming shortened V by 0 bases and J by 3 bases, and 12 bases separated the two germline ends. The CDR3 is 15 amino acids. Per the germline V gene, CDR1 is LNHDA and CDR2 is SQIVND (reference sequence). The CDR3 here is CASSIDQSVGYEQYF. DNA of the CDR3: TGTGCCAGTAGTATAGATCAGTCAGTGGGCTACGAGCAGTACTTC.

The rearrangement joins TRBV11-2 to TRBJ2-2, with 16 nucleotides matching TRBD2. The CDR3 spans 16 residues. The junction had 2 bases not matched to a gene; V was cut back by 4 bases and J by 6 bases. Germline V gives CDR1 SGHAT, CDR2 FQNNGV. This CDR3 reads CASSSGTSGRAGELFF. The CDR3 DNA follows: TGTGCCAGCAGCTCCGGGACTAGCGGGAGGGCCGGGGAGCTGTTTTTT.

This chain connects TRBV11-2 to TRBJ2-3, with TRBD2 matching over 11 bases. V lost 7 bases, J lost 4 bases, and 4 bases stayed unmatched. Germline V gene lookup returns CDR1 SGHAT and CDR2 FQNNGV. This CDR3 has 14 residues. The CDR3 nucleotides read TGTGCCAGCAAGAGGACTAGCGGGCCAGATACGCAGTATTTT. Residues: CASKRTSGPDTQYF.

The chain employs TRBV5-6 and TRBJ2-5, with D unclear. The V gene's germline CDR1 is SGHDT and CDR2 YYEEEE. The CDR3 spans 11 residues. Trimming took off 0 bases at V and 11 bases at J, with 8 bases between the two ends. The CDR3 DNA sequence: TGTGCCAGCAGCTTGGTGAGTGAGCAGTACTTC. Translated, it gives CASSLVSEQYF.

This clone was recorded a few times. The same CDR3 can be traced to other DNA sequences in this sample. The genes are TRBV2 and TRBJ1-1, with no clear D. This CDR3 spans 12 amino acids. The V gene's germline CDR1 is SNHLY and CDR2 FYNNEI. The V end was cut by 4 bases, the J end by 1 base, with 4 bases between. The CDR3 bases are TGTGCCAGCAGTGGACAGAACACTGAAGCTTTCTTT. Translated, it gives CASSGQNTEAFF.

The V and J genes are TRBV21-1 and TRBJ2-7; TRBD2, the table's D call, lacks a check against the DNA. TRBV21-1 is reported as a pseudogene. CDR3 size: 15 residues. In DNA, the CDR3 is TGTGCCCAACATGGGAAGGGGCGGGAGCCTCACGAGCAGTACTTC. Translation gives CAQHGKGREPHEQYF.

The V gene is TRBV27, the J gene TRBJ1-6; possible D gene TRBD1, 6 bases. Trimming removed 5 bases at V and 9 bases at J, with 17 bases between. The CDR3 consists of 15 residues. Germline values: CDR1 MNHEY, CDR2 SMNVEV (reference sequence). CDR3 bases: TGTGCCAGCAGTCCACAACAGGGTGCTATTTCACCCCTCCACTTT. It specifies CASSPQQGAISPLHF.

This clone came up once. The J gene is TRBJ2-1, the V gene TRBV15; TRBD2 agrees at 11 bases. The trim removed 5 bases at V and 8 bases at J, leaving 11 bases unmatched. The CDR3 contains 16 residues. Germline V gene data show CDR1 as LNHNV and CDR2 as YYDKDF (reference sequence). Here the CDR3 DNA reads TGTGCCACCAGCCGTACACTAGCGGGAGAAGGTTATGAGCAGTTCTTC. Its protein product is CATSRTLAGEGYEQFF.

The V gene is TRBV4-1, the J gene TRBJ2-7, with D perhaps being TRBD1 or TRBD2 (5 bases each). CDR3 length: 11 residues. The V gene lost 9 bases and the J gene lost 6 bases, with 12 bases spanning the gap. Germline V lookup: CDR1 MGHRA, CDR2 YSYEKL. The CDR3 coding sequence is TGCGCCAGTGGGAGAGGGACCGAGCAGTACTTC. This codes for CASGRGTEQYF.

The chain uses TRBV5-7 and TRBJ2-7; 10 positions agree with TRBD2. TRBV5-7 counts as an open reading frame of uncertain function. CDR3 length: 16 residues. Unmatched junction bases numbered 7, after V lost 0 bases and J lost 4 bases. Here the CDR3 DNA reads TGTGCCAGCAGCTTGGCGGCTAGCGGGAGAGTTTACGAGCAGTACTTC. Translated, it gives CASSLAASGRVYEQYF.

The chain has TRBV19 and TRBJ2-3; no definite D call. The germline V and J ends were trimmed by 6 bases and 6 bases, with 16 bases remaining between them. CDR1 is LNHDA, CDR2 SQIVND, per germline (reference sequence). The CDR3 has 14 residues. The CDR3 spells CASSGSPFDDTQYF. The CDR3 DNA sequence: TGTGCCAGTAGCGGGTCCCCTTTCGATGATACGCAGTATTTT.

This clone was observed once. The chain employs TRBV27 and TRBJ2-2; TRBD2 matches at 12 bases. Germline V gene data show CDR1 as MNHEY and CDR2 as SMNVEV (reference sequence). This CDR3 comprises 15 residues. The V gene end was trimmed by 6 bases and the J gene end by 2 bases; junction bases not matched to a gene: 1. In DNA, the CDR3 is TGTGCCAGCAGGACTAGCGGGAGTAACACCGGGGAGCTGTTTTTT. Translation: CASRTSGSNTGELFF.

V is TRBV18 and J is TRBJ2-2; 14 nucleotides match TRBD2. After removal of 3 bases from V and 5 bases from J, the junction contained 8 bases not matched to a gene. The germline CDR1 and CDR2 sequences are KGHSH and LQKENI. CDR3 length equals 18 residues. CDR3 sequence: CASSPTGLAGGSTGELFF. Here the CDR3 DNA reads TGTGCCAGCTCACCGACCGGACTAGCGGGAGGTAGTACCGGGGAGCTGTTTTTT. The full variable domain, with the rest looked up from reference TRBV18 and TRBJ2-2, is NAGVMQNPRHLVRRRGQEARLRCSPMKGHSHVYWYRQLPEEGLKFMVYLQKENIIDESGMPKERFSAEFPKEGPSILRIQQVVRGDSAAYFCASSPTGLAGGSTGELFFGEGSRLTVL.

The rearrangement uses TRBV5-1 and TRBJ2-5; 12 bases line up with TRBD2. Losses at the gene ends were 4 bases for V and 1 base for J; bases not matched to a gene: 8. Germline-derived CDR1 and CDR2 are SGHRS and YFSETQ. This CDR3 is built from 17 residues. The chain's CDR3 is CASSKLLAGGLQETQYF. Written as DNA, the CDR3 is TGCGCCAGCAGCAAATTACTAGCGGGAGGCCTCCAAGAGACCCAGTACTTC.

The chain couples TRBV5-6 to TRBJ1-4; D remains ambiguous. The CDR3 runs to 17 residues. V lost 1 base to trimming and J lost 0 bases, with 13 bases between them. Germline assignment: CDR1 SGHDT and CDR2 YYEEEE. The CDR3 sequence: CASSLRSGGATNEKLFF. Here the CDR3 DNA reads TGTGCCAGCAGCTTGAGATCAGGCGGGGCAACTAATGAAAAACTGTTTTTT.

The rearrangement uses TRBV7-9 and TRBJ2-7, with 7 bases lining up with TRBD1. The CDR3 is 16 residues long. Germline values: CDR1 SEHNR, CDR2 FQNEAQ (reference sequence). J was trimmed by 9 bases and V by 5 bases; bases with no gene match: 19. This CDR3 reads CASSQEGTVSSTRQYF. CDR3 DNA sequence: TGTGCCAGCAGCCAAGAGGGGACAGTTAGCTCTACGAGGCAGTACTTC.

This chain links TRBV14 with TRBJ2-1; 12 bases are shared with TRBD2. Trimming took 2 bases from V and 7 from J; bases not matched to a gene: 6. Germline loops: CDR1 SGHDN, CDR2 FVKESK. This CDR3 has 16 residues. CDR3 DNA sequence: TGTGCCAGCAGCCAACGCGGACTAGCGGGACGGAATGAGCAGTTCTTC. Amino acids: CASSQRGLAGRNEQFF.

The chain recombines TRBV2 with TRBJ2-7; 7 bases align to TRBD2. This CDR3 contains 16 residues. Germline assignment: CDR1 SNHLY and CDR2 FYNNEI. V was pared by 7 bases and J by 2 bases, with 14 bases of the junction left unmatched. CDR3 region: CASKWSELAFTYEQYF. CDR3 in DNA: TGTGCCAGCAAGTGGTCGGAACTAGCGTTTACCTACGAGCAGTACTTC. Looking up the rest from reference TRBV2 and TRBJ2-7 gives the full variable domain: EPEVTQTPSHQVTQMGQEVILRCVPISNHLYFYWYRQILGQKVEFLVSFYNNEISEKSEIFDDQFSVERPDGSNFTLKIRSTKLEDSAMYFCASKWSELAFTYEQYFGPGTRLTVT.

The chain employs TRBV4-2 and TRBJ2-5, with 8 bases that match TRBD2. Matching the DNA end better, TRBJ2-7 makes the J call doubtful. Germline assignment: CDR1 LGHNA and CDR2 YNFKEQ. This CDR3 region has 17 residues. The CDR3 protein is CASSQDWAGGRTYEQYF. For the CDR3, the DNA is TGTGCCAGCAGCCAAGATTGGGCGGGAGGCCGCACCTACGAGCAGTACTTC.

The chain has TRBV10-3 and TRBJ1-3; D call uncertain. The CDR3 is 13 residues long. Between the trimmed V and J ends, which lost 4 bases and 0 bases, there was a span of 4 bases. Germline-derived CDR1 and CDR2 are ENHRY and SYGVKD. CDR3 bases: TGTGCCATCAGTGGGGACTCTGGAAACACCATATATTTT. Encoded protein: CAISGDSGNTIYF.

V is TRBV5-5 and J is TRBJ2-2; 12 bases are a match to TRBD2. Germline trimming cut 4 bases from V and 3 bases from J; bases unmatched to any gene: 4. Germline V gene data show CDR1 as SGHKS and CDR2 as YYEKEE (reference sequence). This CDR3 contains 16 residues. DNA for the CDR3: TGTGCCAGCAGCCCGAGACTAGCGGGAGACACCGGGGAGCTGTTTTTT. Amino acids: CASSPRLAGDTGELFF.

This chain joins TRBV5-1 and TRBJ1-1, with D possibly being TRBD1 (5 bases). Germline assignment: CDR1 SGHRS and CDR2 YFSETQ. This CDR3 is 14 amino acids long. The germline V and J ends were trimmed by 3 bases and 1 base, with 10 bases remaining between them. The CDR3 loop is CASSSRQRNTEAFF. DNA of the CDR3: TGCGCCAGCAGCTCCAGACAGAGGAACACTGAAGCTTTCTTT.

This clone appeared a single time. This sequence joins TRBV2 and TRBJ2-7; D might be TRBD2 (5 bases). Germline CDR1 is SNHLY and CDR2 is FYNNEI. The V gene lost 1 base and the J gene lost 6 bases, with 19 bases spanning the gap. The CDR3 consists of 16 residues. DNA for the CDR3: TGTGCCAGCAGTGAAGGGCGAACTAGTGTTTCCCGCGAGCAGTACTTC. Translating it yields CASSEGRTSVSREQYF.